Listed below are T cell receptor beta chains from one sample, sequenced in a study of sequential checkpoint blockade in melanoma. The data were produced by immunoSEQ multiplex PCR, yet TCRdb's version contains in-frame clones alone and is incomplete. Among 4,000 to 5,000 clones listed, 24% were seen once. Specimen: tumor tissue (inferred from file names), collected from a patient given nivolumab and ipilimumab in sequence. The receptors derive from a human donor with melanoma. Both conserved end residues are part of each CDR3. The order of the fields is J gene, V gene, CDR3 protein.

J: TRBJ2-1; V: TRBV10-3; CDR3: CAISERRTDVNNEQFF
J: TRBJ2-5; V: TRBV6-8; CDR3: CASRVPRPGETQYF
J: TRBJ2-1; V: TRBV11-3; CDR3: CASSLGTSGGDEQFF
J: TRBJ2-2; V: TRBV6-8; CDR3: CASSLRWYKLFANTGELFF
J: TRBJ2-2; V: TRBV29-1; CDR3: CSVKTGGNTGELFF
J: TRBJ2-5; V: TRBV6-8; CDR3: CATSTGRLGAQYF
J: TRBJ2-1; V: TRBV18; CDR3: CASSPQGNEQFF
J: TRBJ1-6; V: TRBV5-1; CDR3: CASSLGQHYNSPLHF
J: TRBJ2-1; V: TRBV29-1; CDR3: CSVEKGIPNNEQFF
J: TRBJ2-2; V: TRBV10-2; CDR3: CASSPGTGGLFF
J: TRBJ2-1; V: TRBV19; CDR3: CASSMVEGLMHEQFF
J: TRBJ1-3; V: TRBV11-3; CDR3: CASSLLSGTGNTIYF
J: TRBJ1-3; V: TRBV6-8; CDR3: CASSYSSSGSGNTIYF
J: TRBJ2-4; V: TRBV6-8; CDR3: CASRTPGREDIQYF
J: TRBJ1-6; V: TRBV19; CDR3: CASSSRTGPRGSPLHF
J: TRBJ2-1; V: TRBV19; CDR3: CASSILDGIKYEQFF
J: TRBJ2-1; V: TRBV21-1; CDR3: CASSPRRGHRDEQFF
J: TRBJ2-7; V: TRBV6-8; CDR3: CASLNSGGVRWEQYF
J: TRBJ1-1; V: TRBV11-3; CDR3: CASSPRDVDPEAFF
J: TRBJ2-1; V: TRBV6-8; CDR3: CASSDVGFYPFF
J: TRBJ1-1; V: TRBV6-8; CDR3: CASSPFRGFMNTEAFF
J: TRBJ2-2; V: TRBV11-3; CDR3: CASSLLQRGAYTGELFF
J: TRBJ1-3; V: TRBV18; CDR3: CASSPGQAGSGNTIYF
J: TRBJ1-6; V: TRBV5-1; CDR3: CASSLEGQGHSPLHF
J: TRBJ2-3; V: TRBV11-3; CDR3: CASSKTGPSTDTQYF
J: TRBJ1-1; V: TRBV23-1; CDR3: CASSWTGDTEAFF
J: TRBJ2-7; V: TRBV10-2; CDR3: CASSEGAVSYEQYF
J: TRBJ1-5; V: TRBV19; CDR3: CASTSAGLGNQPQHF
J: TRBJ2-5; V: TRBV6-8; CDR3: CASSYFAETQYF
J: TRBJ1-5; V: TRBV6-8; CDR3: CASRRQGQDQPQHF
J: TRBJ1-2; V: TRBV11-3; CDR3: CASSPRQVPYGYTF
J: TRBJ2-5; V: TRBV11-3; CDR3: CASSLDPTRVETQYF
J: TRBJ2-7; V: TRBV11-3; CDR3: CASSPLEGGREQYF
J: TRBJ1-2; V: TRBV9; CDR3: CASSYDSSIFYGYTF
J: TRBJ1-4; V: TRBV5-1; CDR3: CASSFQGANEKLFF
J: TRBJ1-4; V: TRBV19; CDR3: CASSTGPLGGEKLFF
J: TRBJ1-2; V: TRBV10-2; CDR3: CASSDGSNYGYTF
J: TRBJ1-2; V: TRBV6-8; CDR3: CASSYLTGAGYTF
J: TRBJ2-7; V: TRBV6-8; CDR3: CASKGDNIYEQYF